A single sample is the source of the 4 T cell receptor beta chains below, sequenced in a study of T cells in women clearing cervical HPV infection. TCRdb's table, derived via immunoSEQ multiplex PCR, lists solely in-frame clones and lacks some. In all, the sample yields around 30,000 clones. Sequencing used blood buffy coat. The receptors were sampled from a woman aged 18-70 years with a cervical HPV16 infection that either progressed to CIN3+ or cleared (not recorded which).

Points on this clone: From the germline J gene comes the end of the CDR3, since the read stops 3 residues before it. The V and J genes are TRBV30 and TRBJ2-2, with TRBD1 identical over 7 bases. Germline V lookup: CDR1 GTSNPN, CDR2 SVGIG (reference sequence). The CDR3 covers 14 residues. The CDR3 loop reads CASKEGAGANVLFF. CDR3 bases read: TGTGCCTCAAAAGAGGGGGCTGGGGCCAACGTG.

CDR3 protein: CAWDREAIQYF. CDR3 DNA, as far as it was read: TGTGCCTGGGACAGGGAGGCCATT. The V call is TRBV30, the J call TRBJ2-4, with D perhaps TRBD1 (7 bases). The CDR3 end is not reached by the read, which stops 3 residues before it; the germline J gene fills it in. This CDR3 spans 11 amino acids. Trimming took 5 bases from V and 9 from J, leaving 11 bases between them. The V gene's germline CDR1 is GTSNPN and CDR2 SVGIG (reference sequence).

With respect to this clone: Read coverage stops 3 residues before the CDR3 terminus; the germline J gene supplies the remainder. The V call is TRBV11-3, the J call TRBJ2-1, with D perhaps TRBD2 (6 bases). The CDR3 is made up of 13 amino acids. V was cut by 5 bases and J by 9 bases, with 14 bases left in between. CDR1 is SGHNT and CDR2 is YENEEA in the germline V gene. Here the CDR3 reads CASSLNQRAEQFF. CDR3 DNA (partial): TGTGCCAGCAGCCTTAATCAGCGGGCTGAG.

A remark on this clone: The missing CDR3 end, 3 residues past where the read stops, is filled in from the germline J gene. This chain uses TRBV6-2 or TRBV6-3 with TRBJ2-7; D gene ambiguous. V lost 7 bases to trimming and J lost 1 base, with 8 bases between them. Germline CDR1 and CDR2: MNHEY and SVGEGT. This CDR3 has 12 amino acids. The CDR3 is CASMGQSYEQYF. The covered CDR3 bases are TGTGCCAGCATGGGCCAGTCCTACGAG.